Given below is one T cell receptor beta chain in context. Its specificity is unknown. The sample comes from a study of a mutant IDH1 vaccine in newly diagnosed glioma. The time point denotes: week 11, during vaccination. Vaccinated patients received 300 ug of mutant IDH1 20-mer peptide per dose, with topical imiquimod. Produced via immunoSEQ multiplex PCR; TCRdb's table is partial and in-frame only. The repertoire holds about 66,000 clones, roughly 80% seen once, with around 8.3% in the top ten. V was trimmed by 6 bases and J by 11 bases, leaving 25 bases between them. Germline V gives CDR1 LNHDA, CDR2 SQIVND (reference sequence). This CDR3 region has 15 residues.

V and J are TRBV19 and TRBJ1-1; D is unclear. Specimen: PBMCs, collected from a glioma patient whose treatment included an IDH1 peptide vaccine. This TCR was recovered from a woman between 45 and 65 years old with glioma. Written as DNA, the CDR3 is TGTGCCAGTAGACCTCCGGATTTAAGGCTCAACGGGGCTTTCTTT. Protein sequence: CASRPPDLRLNGAFF.